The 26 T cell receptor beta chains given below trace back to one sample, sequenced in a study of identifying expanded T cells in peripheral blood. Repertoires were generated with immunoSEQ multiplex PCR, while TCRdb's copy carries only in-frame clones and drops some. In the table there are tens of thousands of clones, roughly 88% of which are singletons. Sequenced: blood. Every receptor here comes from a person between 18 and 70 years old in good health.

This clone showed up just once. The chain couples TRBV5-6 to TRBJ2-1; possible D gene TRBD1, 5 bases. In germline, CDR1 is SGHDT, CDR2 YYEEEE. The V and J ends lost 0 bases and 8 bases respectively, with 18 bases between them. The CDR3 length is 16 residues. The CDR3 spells CASSLVGQGFGDEQFF. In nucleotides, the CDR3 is TGTGCCAGCAGCTTGGTGGGGCAGGGTTTTGGGGATGAGCAGTTCTTC.

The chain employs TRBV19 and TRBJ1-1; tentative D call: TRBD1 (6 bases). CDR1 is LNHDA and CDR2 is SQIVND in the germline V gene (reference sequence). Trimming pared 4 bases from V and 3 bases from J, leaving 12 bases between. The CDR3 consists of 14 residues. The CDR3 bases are TGTGCCAGTAGTACCGATGAGGGGGACACTGAAGCTTTCTTT. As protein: CASSTDEGDTEAFF.

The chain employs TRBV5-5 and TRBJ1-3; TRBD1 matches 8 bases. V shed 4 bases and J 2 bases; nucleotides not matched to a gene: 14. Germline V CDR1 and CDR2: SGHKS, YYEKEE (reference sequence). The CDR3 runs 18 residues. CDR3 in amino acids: CASSRKGTTDRAGNTIYF. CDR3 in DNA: TGTGCCAGCAGCCGCAAGGGGACCACGGACAGGGCTGGAAACACCATATATTTT.

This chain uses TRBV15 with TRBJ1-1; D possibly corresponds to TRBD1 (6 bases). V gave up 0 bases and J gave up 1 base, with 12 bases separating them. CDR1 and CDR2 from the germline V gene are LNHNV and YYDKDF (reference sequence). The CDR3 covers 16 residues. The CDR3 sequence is CATSRDPGRGNTEAFF. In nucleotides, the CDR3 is TGTGCCACCAGCAGAGATCCCGGCAGGGGGAACACTGAAGCTTTCTTT.

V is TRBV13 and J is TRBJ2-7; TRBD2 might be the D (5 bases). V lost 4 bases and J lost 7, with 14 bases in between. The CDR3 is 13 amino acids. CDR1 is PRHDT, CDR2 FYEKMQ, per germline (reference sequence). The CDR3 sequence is CASSSTPGWEQYF. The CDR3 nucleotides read TGTGCCAGCAGCTCGACACCGGGGTGGGAGCAGTACTTC.

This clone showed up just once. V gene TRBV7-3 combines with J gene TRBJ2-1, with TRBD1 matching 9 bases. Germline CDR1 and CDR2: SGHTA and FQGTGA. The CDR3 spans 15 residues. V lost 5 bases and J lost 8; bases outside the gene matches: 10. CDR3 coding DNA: TGTGCCAGCAGCCTTAGGGACAGGGAGGCGGATGAGCAGTTCTTC. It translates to CASSLRDREADEQFF. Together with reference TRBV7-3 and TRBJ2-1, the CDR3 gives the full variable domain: GAGVSQTPSNKVTEKGKYVELRCDPISGHTALYWYRQSLGQGPEFLIYFQGTGAADDSGLPNDRFFAVRPEGSVSTLKIQRTERGDSAVYLCASSLRDREADEQFFGPGTRLTVL.

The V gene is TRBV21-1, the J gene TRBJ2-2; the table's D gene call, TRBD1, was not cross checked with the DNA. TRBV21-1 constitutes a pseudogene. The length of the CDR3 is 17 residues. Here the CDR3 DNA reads TGTGCCAGCAGCAAAGTCCAGGGGACCCCGGGCACCGGGGAGCTGTTTTTT. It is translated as CASSKVQGTPGTGELFF.

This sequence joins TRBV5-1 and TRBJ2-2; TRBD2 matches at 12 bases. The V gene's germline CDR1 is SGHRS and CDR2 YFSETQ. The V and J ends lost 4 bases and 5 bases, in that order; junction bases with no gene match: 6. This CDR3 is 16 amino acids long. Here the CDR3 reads CASSKGLAGQTGELFF. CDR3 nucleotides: TGCGCCAGCAGCAAGGGACTAGCGGGCCAGACCGGGGAGCTGTTTTTT.

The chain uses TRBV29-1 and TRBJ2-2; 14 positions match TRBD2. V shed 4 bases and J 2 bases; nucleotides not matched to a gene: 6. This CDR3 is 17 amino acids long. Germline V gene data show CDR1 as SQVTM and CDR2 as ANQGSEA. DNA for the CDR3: TGCAGCGTTGCGGGACTAGCGGGAGCGCTAAACACCGGGGAGCTGTTTTTT. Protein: CSVAGLAGALNTGELFF.

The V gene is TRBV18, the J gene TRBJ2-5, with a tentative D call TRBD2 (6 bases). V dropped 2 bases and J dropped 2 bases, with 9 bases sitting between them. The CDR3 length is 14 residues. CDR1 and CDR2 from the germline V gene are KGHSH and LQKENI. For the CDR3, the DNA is TGTGCCAGCTCACCATCCGGACTACAAGAGACCCAGTACTTC. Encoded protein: CASSPSGLQETQYF.

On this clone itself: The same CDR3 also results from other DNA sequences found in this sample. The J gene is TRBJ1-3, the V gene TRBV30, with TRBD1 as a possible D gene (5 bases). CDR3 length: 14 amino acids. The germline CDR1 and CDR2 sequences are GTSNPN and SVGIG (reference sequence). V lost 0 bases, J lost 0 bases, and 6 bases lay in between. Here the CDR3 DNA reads TGTGCCTGGAGTGTCGGGGGCTCTGGAAACACCATATATTTT. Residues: CAWSVGGSGNTIYF.

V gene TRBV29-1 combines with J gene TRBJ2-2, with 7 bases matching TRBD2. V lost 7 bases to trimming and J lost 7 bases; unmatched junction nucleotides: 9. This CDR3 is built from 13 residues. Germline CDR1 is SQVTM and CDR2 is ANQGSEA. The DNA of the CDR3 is TGCAGCGCCGAGACTAGCCTTGGCGGGGAGCTGTTTTTT. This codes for CSAETSLGGELFF.

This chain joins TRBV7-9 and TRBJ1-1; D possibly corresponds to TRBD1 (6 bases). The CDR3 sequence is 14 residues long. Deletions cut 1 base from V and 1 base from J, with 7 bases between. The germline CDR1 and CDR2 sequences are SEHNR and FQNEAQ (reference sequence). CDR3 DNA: TGTGCCAGCAGCTTAGAGGGGGGGAACACTGAAGCTTTCTTT. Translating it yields CASSLEGGNTEAFF.

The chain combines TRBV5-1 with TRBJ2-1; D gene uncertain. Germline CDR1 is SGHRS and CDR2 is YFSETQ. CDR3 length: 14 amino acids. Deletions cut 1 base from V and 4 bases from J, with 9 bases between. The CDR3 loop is CASSLTAIYNEQFF. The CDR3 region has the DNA TGCGCCAGCAGCTTGACAGCCATATACAATGAGCAGTTCTTC.

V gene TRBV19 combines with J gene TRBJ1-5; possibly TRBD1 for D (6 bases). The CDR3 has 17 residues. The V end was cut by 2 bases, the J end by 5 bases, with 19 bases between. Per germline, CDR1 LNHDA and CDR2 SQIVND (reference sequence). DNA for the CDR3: TGTGCCAGTAGTATAATCGGTTTAGATCAGGGGCATCAGCCCCAGCATTTT. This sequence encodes CASSIIGLDQGHQPQHF. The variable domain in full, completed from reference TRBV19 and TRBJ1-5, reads DGGITQSPKYLFRKEGQNVTLSCEQNLNHDAMYWYRQDPGQGLRLIYYSQIVNDFQKGDIAEGYSVSREKKESFPLTVTSAQKNPTAFYLCASSIIGLDQGHQPQHFGDGTRLSIL.

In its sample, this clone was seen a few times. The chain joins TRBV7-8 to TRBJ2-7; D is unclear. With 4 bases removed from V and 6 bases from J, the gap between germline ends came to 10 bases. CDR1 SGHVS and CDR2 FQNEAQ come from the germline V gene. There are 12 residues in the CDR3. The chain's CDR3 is CASSSYYPEQYF. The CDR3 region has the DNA TGTGCCAGCAGCTCGTACTACCCCGAGCAGTACTTC. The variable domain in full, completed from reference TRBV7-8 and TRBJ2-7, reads GAGVSQSPRYKVAKRGQDVALRCDPISGHVSLFWYQQALGQGPEFLTYFQNEAQLDKSGLPSDRFFAERPEGSVSTLKIQRTQQEDSAVYLCASSSYYPEQYFGPGTRLTVT.

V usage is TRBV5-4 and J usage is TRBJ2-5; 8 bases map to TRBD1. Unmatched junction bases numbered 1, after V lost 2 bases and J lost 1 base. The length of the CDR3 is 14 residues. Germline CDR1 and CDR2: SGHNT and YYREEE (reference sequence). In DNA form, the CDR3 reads TGTGCCAGCAGCTTTGGACAGGGCCAAGAGACCCAGTACTTC. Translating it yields CASSFGQGQETQYF.

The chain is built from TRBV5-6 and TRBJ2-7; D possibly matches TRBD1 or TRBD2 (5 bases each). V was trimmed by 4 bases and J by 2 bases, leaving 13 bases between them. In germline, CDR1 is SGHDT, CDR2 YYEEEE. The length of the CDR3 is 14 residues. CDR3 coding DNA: TGTGCCAGCAGCCCAGGGCCCGGGGCCTACGAGCAGTACTTC. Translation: CASSPGPGAYEQYF.

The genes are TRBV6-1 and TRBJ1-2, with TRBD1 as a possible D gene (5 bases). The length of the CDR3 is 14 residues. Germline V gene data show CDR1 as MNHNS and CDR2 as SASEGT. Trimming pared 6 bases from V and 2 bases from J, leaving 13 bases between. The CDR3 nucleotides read TGTGCCAGCAGAGATGGGGGGGGAAACTATGGCTACACCTTC. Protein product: CASRDGGGNYGYTF.

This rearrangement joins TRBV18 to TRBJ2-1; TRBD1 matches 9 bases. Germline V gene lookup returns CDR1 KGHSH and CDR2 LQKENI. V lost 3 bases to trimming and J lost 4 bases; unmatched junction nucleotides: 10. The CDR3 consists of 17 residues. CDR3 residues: CASSPSRDREEYNEQFF. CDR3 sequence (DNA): TGTGCCAGCTCACCGAGTAGGGACAGGGAGGAGTACAATGAGCAGTTCTTC.

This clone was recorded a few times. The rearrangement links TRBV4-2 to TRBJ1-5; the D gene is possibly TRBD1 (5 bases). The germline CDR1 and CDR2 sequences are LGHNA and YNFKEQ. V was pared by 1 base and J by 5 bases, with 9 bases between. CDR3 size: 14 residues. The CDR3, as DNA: TGTGCCAGCAGCCAAGGGACATTCGATCAGCCCCAGCATTTT. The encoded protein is CASSQGTFDQPQHF.

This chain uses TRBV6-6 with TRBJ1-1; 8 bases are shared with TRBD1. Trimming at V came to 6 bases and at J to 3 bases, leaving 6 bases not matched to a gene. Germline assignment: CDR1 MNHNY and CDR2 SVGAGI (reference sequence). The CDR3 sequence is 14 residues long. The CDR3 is CASSQTGGHTEAFF. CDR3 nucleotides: TGTGCCAGCAGCCAAACAGGGGGACACACTGAAGCTTTCTTT.

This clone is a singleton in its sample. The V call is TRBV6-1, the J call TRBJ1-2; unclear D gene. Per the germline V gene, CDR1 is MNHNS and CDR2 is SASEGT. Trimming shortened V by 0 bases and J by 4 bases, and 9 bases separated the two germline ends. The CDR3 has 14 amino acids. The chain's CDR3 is CASSEAEGRYGYTF. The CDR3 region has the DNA TGTGCCAGCAGTGAAGCTGAAGGTCGCTATGGCTACACCTTC.

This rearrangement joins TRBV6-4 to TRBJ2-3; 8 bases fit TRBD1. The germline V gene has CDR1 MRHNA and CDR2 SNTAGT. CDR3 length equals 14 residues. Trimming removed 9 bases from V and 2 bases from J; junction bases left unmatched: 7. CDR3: CASRTGRNTDTQYF. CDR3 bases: TGTGCCAGTCGGACAGGGCGAAACACAGATACGCAGTATTTT.

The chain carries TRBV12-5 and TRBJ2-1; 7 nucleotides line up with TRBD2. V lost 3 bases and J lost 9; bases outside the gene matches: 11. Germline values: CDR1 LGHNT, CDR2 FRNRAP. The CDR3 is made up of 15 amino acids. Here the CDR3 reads CASGFNYGGYLEQFF. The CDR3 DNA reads TGTGCTAGTGGTTTCAACTACGGGGGGTACCTTGAGCAGTTCTTC.

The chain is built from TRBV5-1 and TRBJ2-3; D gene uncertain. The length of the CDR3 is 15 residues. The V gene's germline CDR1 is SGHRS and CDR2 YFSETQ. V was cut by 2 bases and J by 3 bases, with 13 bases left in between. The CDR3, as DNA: TGCGCCAGCAGCTTCGCTCAGGTCATAACAGATACGCAGTATTTT. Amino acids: CASSFAQVITDTQYF.